The 20 T cell receptor beta chains reported below all come from one sample, sequenced in a study of blood T cells in healthy people across ages. Sample-barcoded 5' priming and a J-beta primer mix drove a second PCR of 7 to 11 cycles. TCRdb re-derived calls from the 5' RACE reads in MiXCR, one entry per CDR3 protein. The table has fewer than 800,000 distinct CDR3 sequences, around 21% seen once; the top ten hold roughly 3.7%. Sequenced input: blood. These receptors were obtained from a man in his 70s in good health.

This clonotype turned up a few times. The rearrangement joins TRBV12-3 or TRBV12-4 to TRBJ2-5; 8 bases agree with TRBD1. The CDR3 spans 14 residues. V trimming: 7 bases; J trimming: 1 base; junction bases outside the gene matches: 5. The CDR3 DNA follows: TGTGCCAGCACAATTGGGACAGGCCAAGAGACCCAGTACTTC. Translation: CASTIGTGQETQYF.

The chain carries TRBV2 and TRBJ2-1; TRBD2 aligns across 8 bases. CDR3 length: 12 residues. The V and J ends lost 6 bases and 9 bases, in that order; junction bases with no gene match: 4. The germline V gene has CDR1 SNHLY and CDR2 FYNNEI. CDR3 coding DNA: TGTGCCAGCAGCTCCACTAGCGGTGAGCAGTTCTTC. Translating it yields CASSSTSGEQFF. Complete variable domain (other parts from reference TRBV2 and TRBJ2-1): EPEVTQTPSHQVTQMGQEVILRCVPISNHLYFYWYRQILGQKVEFLVSFYNNEISEKSEIFDDQFSVERPDGSNFTLKIRSTKLEDSAMYFCASSSTSGEQFFGPGTRLTVL.

V is TRBV10-3 and J is TRBJ2-7; D may be TRBD2 (6 bases). The CDR3 has 16 residues. V lost 0 bases and J 0 bases, leaving 12 bases between the germline ends. Germline V gene sequence: CDR1 ENHRY, CDR2 SYGVKD. The CDR3 loop reads CAISESAGTGSYEQYF. The CDR3 nucleotides are TGTGCCATCAGTGAGTCGGCGGGAACGGGCTCCTACGAGCAGTACTTC.

A note on this clonotype: One end of the junction fails to match germline, which may point to a read error. The J gene is TRBJ1-2, the V gene TRBV28; D is uncertain. CDR1 and CDR2 (germline): MDHEN, SYDVKM. The CDR3 length is 14 residues. The CDR3 DNA sequence: TGTGCCAGCAGTTTGGAGTTAGCTAACTATGGCCACACCTTC. It codes for CASSLELANYGHTF.

In this sample, this clonotype turned up a few times. The chain uses TRBV14 and TRBJ2-1, with 10 bases aligning to TRBD2. Unmatched junction bases numbered 6, after V lost 0 bases and J lost 4 bases. CDR1 SGHDN and CDR2 FVKESK come from the germline V gene. This CDR3 comprises 17 residues. The CDR3 region is CASSQESSGSVYNEQFF. In nucleotides, the CDR3 is TGTGCCAGCAGCCAAGAATCTAGCGGGAGCGTTTACAATGAGCAGTTCTTC.

This clonotype was seen only a few times. The CDR3 loop reads CASQLVGGVGETQYF. CDR3 DNA: TGTGCCAGCCAACTGGTCGGGGGCGTAGGGGAGACCCAGTACTTC. This chain uses TRBV27 with TRBJ2-5, with D perhaps assigned TRBD1 or TRBD2 (6 bases each). Trimming left V 8 bases short and J 5 bases short, with 21 bases between. This CDR3 region has 15 residues. CDR1 and CDR2 (germline): MNHEY, SMNVEV (reference sequence).

This sequence joins TRBV10-2 and TRBJ2-5; TRBD2 agrees at 11 bases. Trimming removed 2 bases from V and 5 bases from J; junction bases left unmatched: 1. The length of the CDR3 is 14 residues. The germline V gene encodes CDR1 WSHSY and CDR2 SAAADI. CDR3 bases: TGCGCCAGCAGTGAGAGACTAGCGGGGGAGACCCAGTACTTC. Amino acids: CASSERLAGETQYF.

This clonotype has more than one count but fewer than ten. CDR3 DNA sequence: TGTGCCTGGGTACCTGCTTTGTCCTACGAGCAGTACTTC. Residues: CAWVPALSYEQYF. This sequence joins TRBV30 and TRBJ2-7, with D unclear. CDR1 is GTSNPN and CDR2 is SVGIG in the germline V gene (reference sequence). CDR3 length: 13 amino acids. V was clipped by 5 bases and J by 1 base, with 12 bases between them.

The chain couples TRBV28 to TRBJ2-7; 11 bases line up with TRBD2. Per the germline V gene, CDR1 is MDHEN and CDR2 is SYDVKM. V was pared by 6 bases and J by 7 bases, with 23 bases of the junction left unmatched. The CDR3 has 19 residues. The DNA for the CDR3 is TGTGCCAGCAGAATAAACAGCAGAACCGGGACTAGCGGTCCTCGGGAGCAGTACTTC. Translated: CASRINSRTGTSGPREQYF.

The DNA of the CDR3 is TGTGCCAGCAGAGACGGGACAGGAGATAATTCACCCCTCCACTTT. Translated: CASRDGTGDNSPLHF. The chain carries TRBV21-1 and TRBJ1-6; TRBD1, the table's D call, was not compared with the DNA. TRBV21-1 corresponds to a pseudogene. The CDR3 consists of 15 residues.

This clonotype showed up just a few times. The junction and the germline gene differ at one end; a read error may be behind it. This chain uses TRBV6-5 with TRBJ2-5, with 12 bases matching TRBD2. The germline gives CDR1 MNHEY, CDR2 SVGAGI. The CDR3 is 16 residues long. CDR3 in DNA: TGTGCCAGCAGTCTTAAACCGGGGCTAGCGGGAGGGGAGCAGCTCTTC. Its translation: CASSLKPGLAGGEQLF.

This clonotype showed up just a few times. V is TRBV6-5 and J is TRBJ2-2; D is possibly TRBD1 (7 bases). The CDR3 is 17 amino acids. V was shortened by 0 bases and J by 5 bases, with 16 bases between the two germline ends. CDR1 MNHEY and CDR2 SVGAGI come from the germline V gene. CDR3: CASSYSRQGGKTGELFF. Here the CDR3 DNA reads TGTGCCAGCAGTTACTCGAGGCAGGGGGGAAAAACCGGGGAGCTGTTTTTT.

J is TRBJ2-3 and V is TRBV11-2; D remains ambiguous. CDR3 length equals 14 residues. Germline V CDR1 and CDR2: SGHAT, FQNNGV. V lost 2 bases to trimming and J lost 1 base, with 7 bases between them. DNA of the CDR3: TGTGCCAGCAGCTTATTCCGAGGCACAGATACGCAGTATTTT. Protein: CASSLFRGTDTQYF. The whole variable domain, remainder taken from reference TRBV11-2 and TRBJ2-3, is EAGVAQSPRYKIIEKRQSVAFWCNPISGHATLYWYQQILGQGPKLLIQFQNNGVVDDSQLPKDRFSAERLKGVDSTLKIQPAKLEDSAVYLCASSLFRGTDTQYFGPGTRLTVL.

A word on this clonotype: Germline and junction disagree at one end, which may indicate a read error. This sequence joins TRBV3-1 and TRBJ2-1; D unclear. The end of the DNA fits TRBJ2-5 better, so the J call may be wrong. This CDR3 is built from 13 residues. CDR1 and CDR2 (germline): LGHDT, YNNKEL (reference sequence). CDR3 DNA sequence: TGTGTCAGCAGCCAAGATCTTTCCCCGACCCAGTACTTC. Its protein is CVSSQDLSPTQYF.

In its sample, this clonotype was seen a few times. The chain joins TRBV7-2 to TRBJ2-5; a possible D gene is TRBD2 (5 bases). There are 18 residues in the CDR3. Trimming cost V 0 bases and J 2 bases, with 19 bases left between them. The germline gives CDR1 SGHTA, CDR2 FQGNSA. CDR3 DNA sequence: TGTGCCAGCAGCTTAGCGTCCCGGGGTACCAGTACTCAAGAGACCCAGTACTTC. This codes for CASSLASRGTSTQETQYF.

The J gene is TRBJ2-2, the V gene TRBV13, with 9 bases fitting TRBD1. This CDR3 has 16 amino acids. From germline, CDR1 is PRHDT and CDR2 FYEKMQ (reference sequence). The ends lost 0 bases at V and 3 bases at J; junction bases unmatched: 2. The DNA of the CDR3 is TGTGCCAGCAGCTTAGGAGACAGGGGGTACACCGGGGAGCTGTTTTTT. As protein: CASSLGDRGYTGELFF.

This clonotype has just a few counts. The chain employs TRBV9 and TRBJ1-2; possible D gene TRBD1, 5 bases. The CDR3 runs to 14 residues. Germline-derived CDR1 and CDR2 are SGDLS and YYNGEE. V was trimmed by 0 bases and J by 4 bases, leaving 10 bases between them. The CDR3 nucleotides read TGTGCCAGCAGCGTAGGACAGACATCCTATGGCTACACCTTC. Translating it yields CASSVGQTSYGYTF.

The chain employs TRBV7-3 and TRBJ1-5; D might be TRBD1 (5 bases). CDR3 length equals 16 residues. In germline, CDR1 is SGHTA, CDR2 FQGTGA. V gave up 7 bases and J gave up 0 bases, with 16 bases separating them. The CDR3 DNA follows: TGTGCCAGCACCTTCCCCGACAGTTATAGCAATCAGCCCCAGCATTTT. This encodes CASTFPDSYSNQPQHF.

This clonotype has a handful of counts. The chain has TRBV6-6 and TRBJ1-4; unclear D gene. Germline CDR1 reads MNHNY; CDR2 reads SVGAGI (reference sequence). Trimming cost V 4 bases and J 0 bases, with 6 bases left between them. This CDR3 has 14 amino acids. As DNA, the CDR3 is TGTGCCAGCAGTTCAGTCACAACTAATGAAAAACTGTTTTTT. Amino acids: CASSSVTTNEKLFF.

This clonotype was seen repeatedly, ten times or more. The J gene is TRBJ1-1, the V gene TRBV7-2; tentative D call: TRBD1 (6 bases). This CDR3 is built from 18 residues. Between the trimmed V and J ends, which lost 0 bases and 0 bases, there was a span of 17 bases. CDR1 and CDR2 (germline): SGHTA, FQGNSA. The CDR3 reads CASSLAAGLGTLNTEAFF. The CDR3 DNA is TGTGCCAGCAGCTTAGCAGCAGGTTTGGGGACACTGAACACTGAAGCTTTCTTT.